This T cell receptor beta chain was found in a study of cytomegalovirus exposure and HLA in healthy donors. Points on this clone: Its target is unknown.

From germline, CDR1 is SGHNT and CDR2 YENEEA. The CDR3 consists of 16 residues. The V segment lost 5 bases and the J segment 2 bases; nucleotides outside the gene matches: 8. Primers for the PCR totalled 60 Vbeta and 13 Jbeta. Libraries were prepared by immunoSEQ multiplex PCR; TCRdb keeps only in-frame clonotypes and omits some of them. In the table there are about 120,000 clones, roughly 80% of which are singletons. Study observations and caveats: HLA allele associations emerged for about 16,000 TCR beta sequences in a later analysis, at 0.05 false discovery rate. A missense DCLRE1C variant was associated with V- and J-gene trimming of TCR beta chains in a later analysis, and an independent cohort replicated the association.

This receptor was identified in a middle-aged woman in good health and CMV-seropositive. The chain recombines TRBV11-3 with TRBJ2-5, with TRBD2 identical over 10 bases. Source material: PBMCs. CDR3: CASSINGAGGQETQYF. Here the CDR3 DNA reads TGTGCCAGCAGCATCAACGGAGCGGGGGGGCAAGAGACCCAGTACTTC.